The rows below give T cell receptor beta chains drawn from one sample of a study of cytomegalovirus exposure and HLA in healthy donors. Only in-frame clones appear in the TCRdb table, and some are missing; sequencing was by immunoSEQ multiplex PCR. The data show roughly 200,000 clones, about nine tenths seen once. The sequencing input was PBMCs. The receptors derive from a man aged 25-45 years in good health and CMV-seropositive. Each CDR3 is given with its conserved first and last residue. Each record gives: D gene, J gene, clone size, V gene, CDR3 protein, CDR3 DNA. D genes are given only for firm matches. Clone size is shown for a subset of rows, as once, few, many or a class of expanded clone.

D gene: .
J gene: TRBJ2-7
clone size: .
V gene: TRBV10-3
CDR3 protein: CAISEDRSGYEQYF
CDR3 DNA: TGTGCCATCAGTGAGGATCGGAGCGGCTACGAGCAGTACTTC

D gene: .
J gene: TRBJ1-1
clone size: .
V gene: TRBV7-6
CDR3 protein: CASSQPNTEAFF
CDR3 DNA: TGTGCCAGCAGCCAACCGAACACTGAAGCTTTCTTT

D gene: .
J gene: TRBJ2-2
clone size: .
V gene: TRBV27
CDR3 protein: CASSFAGTYTGELFF
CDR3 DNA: TGTGCCAGCAGTTTCGCAGGGACCTACACCGGGGAGCTGTTTTTT

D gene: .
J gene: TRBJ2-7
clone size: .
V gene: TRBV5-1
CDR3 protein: CASSFPGHEQYF
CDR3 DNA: TGCGCCAGCAGCTTCCCGGGCCACGAGCAGTACTTC

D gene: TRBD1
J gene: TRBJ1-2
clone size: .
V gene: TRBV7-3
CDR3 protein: CASSPTGGAVGYTF
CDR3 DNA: TGTGCCAGCAGCCCCACAGGGGGCGCGGTTGGCTACACCTTC

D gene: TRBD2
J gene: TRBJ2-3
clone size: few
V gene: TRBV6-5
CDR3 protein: CASSLAGGTDTQYF
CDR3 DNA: TGTGCCAGCAGTCTAGCGGGAGGCACAGATACGCAGTATTTT

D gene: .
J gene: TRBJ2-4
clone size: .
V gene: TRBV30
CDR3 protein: CAWGLQGALAKNIQYF
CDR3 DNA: TGTGCCTGGGGACTACAGGGAGCCTTAGCCAAAAACATTCAGTACTTC

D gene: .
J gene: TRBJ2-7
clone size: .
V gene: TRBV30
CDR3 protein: CAWSDPQGRGYYEQYF
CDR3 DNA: TGTGCCTGGAGTGACCCACAGGGGAGGGGTTACTACGAGCAGTACTTC

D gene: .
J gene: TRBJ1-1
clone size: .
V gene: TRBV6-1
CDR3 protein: CASSGRGNTEAFF
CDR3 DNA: TGTGCCAGCAGTGGACGAGGGAACACTGAAGCTTTCTTT

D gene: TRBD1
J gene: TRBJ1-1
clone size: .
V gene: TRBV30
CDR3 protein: CAWSISGGTEAFF
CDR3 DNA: TGTGCCTGGAGCATCTCAGGGGGCACTGAAGCTTTCTTT

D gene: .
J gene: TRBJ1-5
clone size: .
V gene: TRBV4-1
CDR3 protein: CASSQAGYQPQHF
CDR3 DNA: TGCGCCAGCAGCCAAGCAGGTTACCAGCCCCAGCATTTT

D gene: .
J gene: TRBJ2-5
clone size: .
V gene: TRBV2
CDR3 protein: CASRPGTGRGGGGETQYF
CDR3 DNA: TGTGCCAGCCGCCCTGGGACAGGACGAGGAGGGGGGGGAGAGACCCAGTACTTC

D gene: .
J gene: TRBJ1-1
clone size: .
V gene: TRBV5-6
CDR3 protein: CASSSLQFGANTEAFF
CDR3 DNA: TGTGCCAGCAGCTCCTTGCAATTCGGGGCCAACACTGAAGCTTTCTTT

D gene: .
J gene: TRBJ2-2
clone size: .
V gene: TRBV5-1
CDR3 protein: CASSWTSPNTGELFF
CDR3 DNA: TGCGCCAGCAGCTGGACTTCCCCGAACACCGGGGAGCTGTTTTTT

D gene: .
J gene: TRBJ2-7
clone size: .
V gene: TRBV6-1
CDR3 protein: CASSEAGISYEQYF
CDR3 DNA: TGTGCCAGCAGTGAAGCAGGGATCAGCTACGAGCAGTACTTC

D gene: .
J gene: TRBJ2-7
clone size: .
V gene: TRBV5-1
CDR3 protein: CASSLPSEEQYF
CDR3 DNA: TGCGCCAGCAGCTTACCTAGCGAAGAGCAGTACTTC

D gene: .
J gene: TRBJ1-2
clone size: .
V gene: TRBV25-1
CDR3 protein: CASSDRGAENYGYTF
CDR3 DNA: TGTGCCAGCAGTGATAGGGGAGCCGAAAACTATGGCTACACCTTC

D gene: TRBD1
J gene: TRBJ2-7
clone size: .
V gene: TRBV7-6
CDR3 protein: CASSDRGYEQYF
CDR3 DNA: TGTGCCAGCAGCGACAGGGGCTACGAGCAGTACTTC

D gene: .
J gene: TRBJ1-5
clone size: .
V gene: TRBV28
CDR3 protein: CASSLALGGQPQHF
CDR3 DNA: TGTGCCAGCAGTTTAGCTCTGGGTGGTCAGCCCCAGCATTTT

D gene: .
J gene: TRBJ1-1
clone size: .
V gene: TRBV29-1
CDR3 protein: CSVEEQGRADTEAFF
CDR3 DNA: TGCAGCGTTGAAGAGCAGGGACGGGCTGACACTGAAGCTTTCTTT

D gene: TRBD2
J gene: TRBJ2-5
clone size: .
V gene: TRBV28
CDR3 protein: CASSFVLAGGGQETQYF
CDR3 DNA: TGTGCCAGCAGTTTTGTGCTAGCGGGTGGAGGACAAGAGACCCAGTACTTC

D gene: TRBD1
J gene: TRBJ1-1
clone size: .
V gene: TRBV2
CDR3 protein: CASSDLGTANTEAFF
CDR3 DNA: TGTGCCAGCAGTGATCTTGGGACAGCAAACACTGAAGCTTTCTTT

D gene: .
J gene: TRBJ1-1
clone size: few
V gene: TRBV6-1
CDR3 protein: CASTPVGGLSTEAFF
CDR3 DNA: TGTGCCAGCACCCCTGTCGGGGGTTTGAGCACTGAAGCTTTCTTT

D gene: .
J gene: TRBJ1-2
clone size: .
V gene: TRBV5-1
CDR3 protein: CASSLGTTNYGYTF
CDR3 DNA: TGCGCCAGCAGCTTGGGGACTACGAACTATGGCTACACCTTC

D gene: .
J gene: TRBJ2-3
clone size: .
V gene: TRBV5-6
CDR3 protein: CASSPSGPPDTQYF
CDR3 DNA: TGTGCCAGCAGCCCAAGCGGACCCCCAGATACGCAGTATTTT

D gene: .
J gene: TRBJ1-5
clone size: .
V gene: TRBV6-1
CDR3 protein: CASRLEGWQPQHF
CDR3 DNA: TGTGCCAGCAGGCTGGAAGGGTGGCAGCCCCAGCATTTT

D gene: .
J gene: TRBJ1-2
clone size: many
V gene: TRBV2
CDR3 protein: CASRQGFGYGYTF
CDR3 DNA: TGTGCCAGCAGGCAGGGGTTTGGTTATGGCTACACCTTC

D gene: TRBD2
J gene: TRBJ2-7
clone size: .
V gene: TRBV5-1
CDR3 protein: CASGLAGASYEQYF
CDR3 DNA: TGCGCCAGCGGACTAGCGGGGGCCTCCTACGAGCAGTACTTC

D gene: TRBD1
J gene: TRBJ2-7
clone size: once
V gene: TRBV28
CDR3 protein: CASSFRQGAGEQYF
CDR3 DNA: TGTGCCAGCAGTTTTAGACAGGGGGCTGGGGAGCAGTACTTC

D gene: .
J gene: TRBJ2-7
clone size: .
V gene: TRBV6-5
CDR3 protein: CASRTRETGEQYF
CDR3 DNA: TGTGCCAGCAGGACGAGGGAGACGGGCGAGCAGTACTTC

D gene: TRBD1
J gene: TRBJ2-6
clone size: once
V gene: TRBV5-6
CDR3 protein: CASSSWTGNVLTF
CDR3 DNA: TGTGCCAGCAGCTCGTGGACAGGCAACGTCCTGACTTTC

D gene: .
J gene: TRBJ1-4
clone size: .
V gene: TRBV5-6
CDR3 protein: CASSLNMLSGKLFF
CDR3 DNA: TGTGCCAGCAGCTTGAACATGCTTTCTGGAAAACTGTTTTTT

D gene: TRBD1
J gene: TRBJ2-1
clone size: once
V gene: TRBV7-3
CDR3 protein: CASSLGQGHNEQFF
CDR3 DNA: TGTGCCAGCAGCTTAGGACAGGGCCACAATGAGCAGTTCTTC

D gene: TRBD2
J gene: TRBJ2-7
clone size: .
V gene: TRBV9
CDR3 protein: CASSGGLGSGAYEQYF
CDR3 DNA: TGTGCCAGCAGCGGCGGGCTAGGGAGCGGGGCCTACGAGCAGTACTTC

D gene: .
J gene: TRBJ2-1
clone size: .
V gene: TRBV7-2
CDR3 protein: CASSLVTNRLYNEQFF
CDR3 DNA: TGTGCCAGCAGCTTAGTGACTAACCGACTCTACAATGAGCAGTTCTTC